This T cell receptor beta chain was sequenced for a study of T cell repertoires in cytomegalovirus infection. The wider study: Public signatures in TCR beta pointed to CMV infection and matching HLA type. Study-level results: Summed public TCR beta family frequency identified CMV carriers bearing the relevant HLA.

A few counts support this clonotype. Its cognate antigen is unknown. TCRdb used MiXCR to reprocess the reads, holding one entry per CDR3 protein. This table has around 180,000 distinct CDR3 sequences, 28% appearing once. The length of the CDR3 is 16 residues. Unmatched junction bases numbered 8, after V lost 5 bases and J lost 2 bases. The sample taken for sequencing was PBMCs. The sequence was obtained from a human donor in good health (CMV status not recorded). Some clones in this sample may be carry-over from other donors' samples. The V call is TRBV12-3 or TRBV12-4, the J call TRBJ1-1; 10 nucleotides align to TRBD1. As DNA, the CDR3 is TGTGCCAGCAGTCGAACGGGACAGGGGCGCAACACTGAAGCTTTCTTT. It translates to CASSRTGQGRNTEAFF.